A single sample gave rise to the 9 T cell receptor beta chains below, sequenced in a study of human T cells and chemical hapten exposure. TCRdb called the RACE reads again in MiXCR, with one record for every CDR3 protein. The data contain 50,000 to 70,000 distinct CDR3 sequences, 9.5% to 15% of them singletons. Time point defined: patch test 3, about 24 weeks after DPC sensitization. Treatment: therapeutic diphenylcyclopropenone sensitization with weekly scalp DPC. The sample was whole blood, taken in connection with sensitization to the hapten diphenylcyclopropenone (DPC). Source of these receptors: a man under 40 with alopecia areata. Some clones in this sample may be carry-over from other donors' samples.

The chain employs TRBV6-6 and TRBJ1-1; TRBD1 matches at 7 bases. Losses at the gene ends were 5 bases for V and 10 bases for J; bases not matched to a gene: 10. Per the germline V gene, CDR1 is MNHNY and CDR2 is SVGAGI (reference sequence). The CDR3 spans 13 residues. This CDR3 reads CASSLSTGLSAFF. For the CDR3, the DNA is TGTGCCAGCAGTCTTTCGACAGGGCTGTCAGCTTTCTTT.

This clonotype ranks as medium-sized. The rearrangement joins TRBV9 to TRBJ1-5; D call uncertain. Germline CDR1 is SGDLS and CDR2 is YYNGEE. This CDR3 contains 14 residues. V shed 0 bases and J shed 1 base, with 5 bases lying between them. This CDR3 reads CASSVDGSNQPQHF. The CDR3 DNA sequence: TGTGCCAGCAGCGTAGATGGCAGCAATCAGCCCCAGCATTTT.

V gene TRBV7-9 combines with J gene TRBJ2-5; D not certain. Trimming left V 1 base short and J 4 bases short, with 7 bases between. Germline lookup yields CDR1 SEHNR and CDR2 FQNEAQ (reference sequence). The CDR3 spans 13 residues. The CDR3 nucleotides are TGTGCCAGCAGCTTAGTGGGCGGAGAGACCCAGTACTTC. Its protein product is CASSLVGGETQYF. The whole variable domain, remainder taken from reference TRBV7-9 and TRBJ2-5, is DTGVSQNPRHKITKRGQNVTFRCDPISEHNRLYWYRQTLGQGPEFLTYFQNEAQLEKSRLLSDRFSAERPKGSFSTLEIQRTEQGDSAMYLCASSLVGGETQYFGPGTRLLVL.

The chain joins TRBV4-2 to TRBJ2-7, with no clear D. The CDR3 runs to 15 residues. V was shortened by 1 base and J by 7 bases, with 17 bases between the two germline ends. The germline CDR1 and CDR2 sequences are LGHNA and YNFKEQ. This CDR3 reads CASSQAKGPGREQYF. In DNA, the CDR3 is TGTGCCAGCAGCCAAGCCAAGGGCCCGGGTAGGGAGCAGTACTTC.

Turning to this clonotype: A much larger clone sits a single nucleotide away, making a read error possible. The rearrangement links TRBV7-9 to TRBJ1-1, with TRBD1 matching over 8 bases. Germline V CDR1 and CDR2: SEHNR, FQNEAQ (reference sequence). With 4 bases clipped from V and 6 bases from J, the junction kept 7 bases outside the gene matches. The CDR3 sequence is 14 residues long. The CDR3 sequence: CASSSTGAGSEAFF. CDR3 in DNA: TGTGCCAGCAGCTCGACAGGGGCGGGATCTGAAGCTTTCTTT.

This clonotype has ten or more counts. The chain joins TRBV24-1 to TRBJ2-2; D possibly corresponds to TRBD2 (5 bases). Per the germline V gene, CDR1 is KGHDR and CDR2 is SFDVKD. V was shortened by 0 bases and J by 8 bases, with 12 bases between the two germline ends. CDR3 length equals 15 residues. Written as DNA, the CDR3 is TGTGCCACCAGTGATTTGCAGTTGCGGACTGGGGAGCTGTTTTTT. Amino acid sequence: CATSDLQLRTGELFF.

This clonotype was counted only a few times. The chain joins TRBV9 to TRBJ2-7, with D uncertain. The CDR3 is 15 amino acids. From germline, CDR1 is SGDLS and CDR2 YYNGEE. V shed 0 bases and J shed 4 bases, with 14 bases lying between them. The CDR3 nucleotides are TGTGCCAGCAGCGTAGAGCAAGGACCGGTTTACGAGCAGTACTTC. Translation: CASSVEQGPVYEQYF.

This clonotype appeared a few times. V is TRBV18 and J is TRBJ2-1; D call uncertain. Germline CDR1 reads KGHSH; CDR2 reads LQKENI. V was shortened by 4 bases and J by 0 bases, with 16 bases between the two germline ends. The CDR3 sequence is 17 residues long. The CDR3 coding sequence is TGTGCCAGCTCACTCCGAAGAGGTGGGTACTCCTACAATGAGCAGTTCTTC. Amino acids: CASSLRRGGYSYNEQFF.

Regarding this clonotype: One end of the junction fails to match germline, which may point to a read error. The chain is built from TRBV7-9 and TRBJ2-5, with unresolved D. In germline, CDR1 is SEHNR, CDR2 FQNEAQ (reference sequence). The CDR3 spans 14 residues. CDR3 sequence: CASSLSGVQETQNF. The CDR3 DNA reads TGTGCCAGCAGCCTATCTGGGGTCCAAGAGACCCAGAACTTC. The entire variable domain, with the rest obtained from reference TRBV7-9 and TRBJ2-5, is as follows: DTGVSQNPRHKITKRGQNVTFRCDPISEHNRLYWYRQTLGQGPEFLTYFQNEAQLEKSRLLSDRFSAERPKGSFSTLEIQRTEQGDSAMYLCASSLSGVQETQNFGPGTRLLVL.